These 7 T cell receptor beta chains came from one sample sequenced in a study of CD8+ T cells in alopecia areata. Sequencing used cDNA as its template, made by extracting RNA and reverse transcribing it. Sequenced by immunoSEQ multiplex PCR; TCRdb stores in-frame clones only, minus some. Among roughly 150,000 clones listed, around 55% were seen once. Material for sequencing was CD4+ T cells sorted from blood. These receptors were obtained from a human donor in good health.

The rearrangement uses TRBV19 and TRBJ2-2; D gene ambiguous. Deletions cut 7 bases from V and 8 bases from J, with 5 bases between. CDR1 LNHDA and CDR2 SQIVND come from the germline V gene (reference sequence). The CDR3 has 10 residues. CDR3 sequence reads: CASKSGELFF. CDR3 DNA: TGTGCCAGTAAATCTGGGGAGCTGTTTTTT.

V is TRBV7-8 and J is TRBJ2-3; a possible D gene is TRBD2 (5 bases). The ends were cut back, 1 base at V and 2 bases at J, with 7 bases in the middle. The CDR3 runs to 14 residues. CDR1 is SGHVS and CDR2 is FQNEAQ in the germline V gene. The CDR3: CASSLGTLTDTQYF. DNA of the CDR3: TGTGCCAGCAGCTTAGGGACTCTCACAGATACGCAGTATTTT.

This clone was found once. CDR3 bases: TGCAGCGTTGTTAGGGACATCTCCTACGAGCAGTACTTC. This codes for CSVVRDISYEQYF. The chain links TRBV29-1 to TRBJ2-7; D may be TRBD1 (6 bases). The CDR3 runs 13 residues. Germline-derived CDR1 and CDR2 are SQVTM and ANQGSEA. Trimming removed 4 bases at V and 0 bases at J, with 10 bases between.

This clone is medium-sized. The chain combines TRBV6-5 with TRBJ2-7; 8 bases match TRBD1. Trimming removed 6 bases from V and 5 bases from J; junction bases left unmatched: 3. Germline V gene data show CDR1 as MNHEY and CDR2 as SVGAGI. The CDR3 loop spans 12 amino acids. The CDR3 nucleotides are TGTGCCAGCAGGGCCAGGGGGCACGAGCAGTACTTC. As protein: CASRARGHEQYF.

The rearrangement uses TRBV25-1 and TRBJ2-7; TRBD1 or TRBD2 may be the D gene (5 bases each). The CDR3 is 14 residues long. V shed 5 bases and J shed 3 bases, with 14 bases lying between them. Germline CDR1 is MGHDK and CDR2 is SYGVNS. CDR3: CASSKPGRNYEQYF. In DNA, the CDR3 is TGTGCCAGCAGTAAACCGGGACGGAACTACGAGCAGTACTTC.

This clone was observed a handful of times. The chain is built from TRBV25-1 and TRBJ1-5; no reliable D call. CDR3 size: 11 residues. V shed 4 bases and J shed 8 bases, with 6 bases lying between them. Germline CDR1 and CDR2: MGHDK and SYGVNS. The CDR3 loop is CASSGFKPQHF. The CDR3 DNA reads TGTGCCAGCAGTGGATTCAAGCCCCAGCATTTT. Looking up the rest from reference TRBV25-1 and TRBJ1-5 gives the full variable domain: EADIYQTPRYLVIGTGKKITLECSQTMGHDKMYWYQQDPGMELHLIHYSYGVNSTEKGDLSSESTVSRIRTEHFPLTLESARPSHTSQYLCASSGFKPQHFGDGTRLSIL.

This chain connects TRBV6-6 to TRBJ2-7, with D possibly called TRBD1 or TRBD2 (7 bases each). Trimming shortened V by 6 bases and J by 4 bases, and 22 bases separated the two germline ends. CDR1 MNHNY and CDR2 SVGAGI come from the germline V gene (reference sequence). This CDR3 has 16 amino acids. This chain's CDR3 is CASSKNRGREGYEQYF. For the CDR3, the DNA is TGTGCCAGCAGCAAGAACAGGGGCAGGGAGGGATACGAGCAGTACTTC.